This TCR beta chain was recovered during a study of blood T cell repertoires in COVID-19. Study overall: Sites across the United States, Italy and Spain contributed samples from acute and convalescent COVID-19.

Only in-frame clones appear in the TCRdb table, and some are missing; sequencing was by immunoSEQ multiplex PCR. This sample has about 99,000 clones, with roughly 84% found just once. What was sequenced was peripheral blood. The source is a man aged 70 or older with active or convalescent COVID-19.

In DNA, the CDR3 is TGTGCCAGCAGCTTAGCTGCGGGGGGATCCTACAATGAGCAGTTCTTC. This encodes CASSLAAGGSYNEQFF. The V call is TRBV7-2, the J call TRBJ2-1, with TRBD2 matching over 8 bases. Germline V lookup: CDR1 SGHTA, CDR2 FQGNSA. This CDR3 is 16 amino acids long. The junction had 2 bases not matched to a gene; V was cut back by 0 bases and J by 1 base.